The clone carrying this T cell receptor beta chain appeared a single time. Germline V gene data show CDR1 as GTSNPN and CDR2 as SVGIG (reference sequence). Trimming cost V 5 bases and J 0 bases; bases outside gene matches: 0. The CDR3 loop spans 13 amino acids. The data derive from a study of blood T cell repertoires in COVID-19. Study-level background: PBMCs, B-cell-depleted T cells, or T cells were the source of the cDNA or gDNA that made up the material.

In the authors' methods: The assay estimated nucleated cells by amplifying reference gene primers. Method: immunoSEQ multiplex PCR; TCRdb's copy keeps in-frame clones and lacks some. V and J calls and clone size are those listed in that table; D and trimming were worked out from the DNA. The repertoire holds more than 85,000 clones, roughly 87% seen once, with around 2% in the top ten. The clonotype comes from a man aged 50-60 years with active COVID-19. The specimen was peripheral blood. The V call is TRBV30, the J call TRBJ2-3, with TRBD1 identical over 9 bases. CDR3 nucleotides: TGTGCCTGGGGACAGGGGAGCACAGATACGCAGTATTTT. Translating gives CAWGQGSTDTQYF.